Described below is a single T cell receptor beta chain sequence and its context. This entry comes from a study of spatial heterogeneity in lung cancer. Study-level information: A consistent excess of beta-chain over alpha-chain sequences was detected.

Germline CDR1 reads DFQATT; CDR2 reads SNEGSKA (reference sequence). The V and J ends lost 6 bases and 2 bases, in that order; junction bases with no gene match: 5. The CDR3 length is 13 residues. One entry per CDR3 protein, called by TCRdb with MiXCR from the 5' RACE reads. The data hold thousands of distinct CDR3 sequences, with around 7.8% observed a single time. As to time point: sample taken at primary tumor resection. The sequencing here drew on normal lung tissue next to the tumor, taken at surgery. V gene TRBV20-1 combines with J gene TRBJ2-7, with 9 bases identical to TRBD2. This TCR came from a female donor with early-stage non-small cell lung cancer. The CDR3 coding sequence is TGCAGTGCCTCCCTAGCGGGGACCTACGAGCAGTACTTC. Amino acid sequence: CSASLAGTYEQYF.